What follows are 10 T cell receptor beta chains derived from one specimen sequenced in a study of shared clonotypes between healthy human individuals. Generated by immunoSEQ multiplex PCR, the TCRdb table keeps only in-frame clones and is missing some. Of 2 million or so clones listed, approximately 94% are singletons. Naive CD8 isolation took CD45RO-negative cells positively selected for CCR7 and excluded terminally differentiated effector memory CD45RA+ cells. The sample was naive CD8+ T cells sorted from blood. The receptors come from a man between 18 and 29 years old in good health.

The J gene is TRBJ1-5, the V gene TRBV11-2; D remains unclear. This CDR3 is 13 amino acids long. From germline, CDR1 is SGHAT and CDR2 FQNNGV. V was shortened by 6 bases and J by 6 bases, with 12 bases between the two germline ends. CDR3 protein: CASSRGEAQPQHF. The CDR3 region has the DNA TGTGCCAGCAGTCGGGGAGAAGCTCAGCCCCAGCATTTT.

The chain joins TRBV28 to TRBJ2-3; perhaps TRBD2 as D (7 bases). Between the trimmed V and J ends, which lost 11 bases and 3 bases, there was a span of 12 bases. Germline CDR1 and CDR2: MDHEN and SYDVKM. The CDR3 sequence is 12 residues long. The CDR3 loop reads CAGRGATDTQYF. For the CDR3, the DNA is TGTGCCGGGAGGGGGGCAACAGATACGCAGTATTTT.

This clone appeared once. V and J are TRBV18 and TRBJ2-3; D may be TRBD1 (6 bases). Germline values: CDR1 KGHSH, CDR2 LQKENI. The CDR3 consists of 15 residues. Trimming pared 2 bases from V and 0 bases from J, leaving 9 bases between. CDR3 in DNA: TGTGCCAGCTCACCAGGGACAACTAGCACAGATACGCAGTATTTT. Protein product: CASSPGTTSTDTQYF. Based on the CDR3 plus reference TRBV18 and TRBJ2-3, the full variable domain is NAGVMQNPRHLVRRRGQEARLRCSPMKGHSHVYWYRQLPEEGLKFMVYLQKENIIDESGMPKERFSAEFPKEGPSILRIQQVVRGDSAAYFCASSPGTTSTDTQYFGPGTRLTVL.

The gene calls are TRBV2 and TRBJ2-3; tentative D call: TRBD1 (6 bases). V lost 6 bases to trimming and J lost 7 bases, with 17 bases between them. The length of the CDR3 is 14 residues. Per the germline V gene, CDR1 is SNHLY and CDR2 is FYNNEI. CDR3 sequence reads: CASSAPGTTNTQYF. The DNA of the CDR3 is TGTGCCAGCAGCGCACCCGGGACAACAAATACGCAGTATTTT.

The J gene is TRBJ2-1, the V gene TRBV7-9; unclear D gene. V was pared by 4 bases and J by 6 bases, with 10 bases between. CDR1 is SEHNR and CDR2 is FQNEAQ in the germline V gene (reference sequence). This CDR3 has 13 amino acids. The CDR3 sequence: CASSSPGVNEQFF. The CDR3 nucleotides are TGTGCCAGCAGCTCGCCTGGGGTCAATGAGCAGTTCTTC.

The gene calls are TRBV6-6 and TRBJ2-3; a possible D gene is TRBD2 (6 bases). There are 15 residues in the CDR3. Per the germline V gene, CDR1 is MNHNY and CDR2 is SVGAGI (reference sequence). Trimming cost V 10 bases and J 2 bases, with 19 bases left between them. The CDR3, as DNA: TGTGCCACCTGCCCGGGGGACTCGAACACAGATACGCAGTATTTT. Translating gives CATCPGDSNTDTQYF.

For this clone: Other DNA sequences within the sample encode an identical CDR3. This rearrangement joins TRBV27 to TRBJ1-1; TRBD1 aligns across 7 bases. Losses at the gene ends were 3 bases for V and 2 bases for J; bases not matched to a gene: 3. This CDR3 contains 14 residues. CDR1 is MNHEY and CDR2 is SMNVEV in the germline V gene (reference sequence). This CDR3 reads CASSFTGVNTEAFF. For the CDR3, the DNA is TGTGCCAGCAGTTTCACAGGGGTAAACACTGAAGCTTTCTTT.

A single count supports this clone. This chain uses TRBV10-3 with TRBJ2-1; no definite D call. This CDR3 comprises 14 residues. CDR1 is ENHRY and CDR2 is SYGVKD in the germline V gene. V was shortened by 3 bases and J by 0 bases, with 6 bases between the two germline ends. The CDR3 DNA follows: TGTGCCATCAGTGACTCGAGCTCCTACAATGAGCAGTTCTTC. Translated, it gives CAISDSSSYNEQFF.

This clone was counted a single time. The chain has TRBV7-8 and TRBJ2-3; D is unclear. The germline CDR1 and CDR2 sequences are SGHVS and FQNEAQ. This CDR3 contains 15 residues. V was trimmed by 5 bases and J by 1 base, leaving 13 bases between them. Here the CDR3 DNA reads TGTGCCAGCAGCCCCTCCGGGCTTCGCACAGATACGCAGTATTTT. This encodes CASSPSGLRTDTQYF.

The chain joins TRBV29-1 to TRBJ2-1, with 7 positions matching TRBD2. Germline V lookup: CDR1 SQVTM, CDR2 ANQGSEA. V trimming: 4 bases; J trimming: 1 base; junction bases outside the gene matches: 4. The CDR3 loop spans 14 amino acids. The CDR3 loop reads CSVGGRGSYNEQFF. CDR3 DNA sequence: TGCAGCGTTGGCGGGAGAGGTTCCTACAATGAGCAGTTCTTC.